This TCR beta chain emerged from a study of blood T cell repertoires in COVID-19. In the study overall: Samples of COVID-19 (acute and convalescent) were obtained from the United States, Italy and Spain. The cDNA or gDNA used as material had been derived from T cells, B-cell-depleted T cells, or PBMCs.

Source study methods: Quantification of nucleated cells was approximated via reference gene primer amplification. Some clones are missing from TCRdb's copy, which holds only in-frame ones; the method was immunoSEQ multiplex PCR. For V, J and clone size, that table is used; D and trimming come from the DNA. The profile shows about 84,000 clones, 75% to 85% of them singletons. Comment on this clone: In the same sample, other DNA sequences code for this CDR3.

The sequence derives from a woman aged 80 or over with acute or convalescent COVID-19. The sample consisted of peripheral blood.

The CDR3 protein is CASSLGADTQYF. The CDR3 DNA reads as TGTGCCAGCAGTTTGGGCGCAGATACGCAGTATTTT. The chain employs TRBV28 and TRBJ2-3; D call uncertain. CDR3 length equals 12 residues. Trimming stripped 3 bases from V and 4 bases from J, with 5 bases between. CDR1 and CDR2 (germline): MDHEN, SYDVKM.